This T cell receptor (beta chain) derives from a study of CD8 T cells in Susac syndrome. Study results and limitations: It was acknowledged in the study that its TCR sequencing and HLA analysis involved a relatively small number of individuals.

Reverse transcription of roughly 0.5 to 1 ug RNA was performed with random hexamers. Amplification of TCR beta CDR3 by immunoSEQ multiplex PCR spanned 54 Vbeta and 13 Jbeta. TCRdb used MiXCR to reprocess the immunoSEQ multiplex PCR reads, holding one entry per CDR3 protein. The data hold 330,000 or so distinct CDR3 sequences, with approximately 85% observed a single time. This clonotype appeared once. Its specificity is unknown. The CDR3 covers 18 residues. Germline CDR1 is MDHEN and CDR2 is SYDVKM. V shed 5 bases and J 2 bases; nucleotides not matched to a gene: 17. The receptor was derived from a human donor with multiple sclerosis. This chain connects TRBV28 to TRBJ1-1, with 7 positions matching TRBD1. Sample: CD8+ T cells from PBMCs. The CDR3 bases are TGTGCCAGCAGTCTAGCCCACAGGGGTACCAGCCTAAACACTGAAGCTTTCTTT. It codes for CASSLAHRGTSLNTEAFF. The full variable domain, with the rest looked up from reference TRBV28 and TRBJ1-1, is DVKVTQSSRYLVKRTGEKVFLECVQDMDHENMFWYRQDPGLGLRLIYFSYDVKMKEKGDIPEGYSVSREKKERFSLILESASTNQTSMYLCASSLAHRGTSLNTEAFFGQGTRLTVV.